The TCR beta chain described here comes from a study of blood T cell repertoires in COVID-19. Whole-study context: Sites in the United States, Italy and Spain provided acute and convalescent COVID-19 samples.

Germline V lookup: CDR1 SGHAT, CDR2 FQNNGV. The CDR3 runs to 14 residues. V was shortened by 2 bases and J by 2 bases, with 9 bases between the two germline ends. In the original workflow: Estimation of nucleated cell counts relied on the amplification of reference gene primers. Clones were sequenced by immunoSEQ multiplex PCR, and TCRdb holds only the in-frame ones, with some missing. The V and J calls and clone size come from that table; D and trimming were worked out from the DNA. The sample holds 220,000 or so clones, roughly four fifths seen once. The sample consisted of peripheral blood. The genes are TRBV11-2 and TRBJ1-2; D is unclear. The source is a woman in her sixties or seventies with acute or convalescent COVID-19. The CDR3 is CASSLLTGNYGYTF. The CDR3 DNA reads as TGTGCCAGCAGCTTATTAACGGGAAACTATGGCTACACCTTC.